This TCR beta chain appears in the sequencing data of a study of blood T cell repertoires in COVID-19. Profiling relied on immunoSEQ multiplex PCR, and the TCRdb table lists in-frame clones only, not all of them. This table has 150,000 to 250,000 clones, 79% appearing once. The CDR3 spans 14 residues. Germline loops: CDR1 SGHRS, CDR2 YFSETQ. The germline V and J ends were trimmed by 3 bases and 4 bases, with 14 bases remaining between them. The sequence came from a woman in her thirties or forties with COVID-19, enrolled during active disease. The V call is TRBV5-1, the J call TRBJ2-7; D is perhaps TRBD2 (5 bases). The sequenced sample consisted of peripheral blood. CDR3: CASSSGGRDYEQYF. The CDR3, as DNA: TGCGCCAGCAGCTCGGGTGGTCGGGATTACGAGCAGTACTTC.